One sample yielded the 6 T cell receptor beta chains listed below, sequenced in a study of cytomegalovirus exposure and HLA in healthy donors. The PCR employed 60 Vbeta primers together with 13 Jbeta primers. The protocol was immunoSEQ multiplex PCR, while the TCRdb copy is restricted to in-frame clones and leaves out a portion. This sample has around 160,000 clones; around three quarters occur once, and the top ten carry 10% to 15%. Sequenced sample: PBMCs. Every receptor here comes from a man aged 35 to 55 in good health and CMV-seropositive.

The chain recombines TRBV6-5 with TRBJ2-2, with a tentative D call TRBD1 (6 bases). This CDR3 spans 14 amino acids. Germline loops: CDR1 MNHEY, CDR2 SVGAGI. Trimming left V 7 bases short and J 4 bases short, with 13 bases between. CDR3 DNA: TGTGCCAGCAATCCGCAGGGGAGCACCGGGGAGCTGTTTTTT. It is translated as CASNPQGSTGELFF.

On this clone: This CDR3 is also generated by other DNA sequences in the sample. DNA of the CDR3: TGTGCCAGCAGCGATCAAGGGGTAAACACCATATATTTT. Amino acids: CASSDQGVNTIYF. The chain is built from TRBV2 and TRBJ1-3, with TRBD1 as a possible D gene (5 bases). Germline V gene lookup returns CDR1 SNHLY and CDR2 FYNNEI. The V and J ends lost 6 bases and 6 bases respectively, with 12 bases between them. This CDR3 comprises 13 residues.

A few counts support this clone. The rearrangement joins TRBV7-9 to TRBJ1-5, with TRBD1 as a possible D gene (5 bases). The CDR3 has 13 amino acids. The V end was cut by 3 bases, the J end by 5 bases, with 8 bases between. Germline CDR1 is SEHNR and CDR2 is FQNEAQ (reference sequence). The CDR3 loop is CASSLGPDQPQHF. The CDR3 DNA reads as TGTGCCAGCAGCTTGGGGCCCGATCAGCCCCAGCATTTT.

The chain couples TRBV5-1 to TRBJ2-7; a possible D gene is TRBD2 (5 bases). Per germline, CDR1 SGHRS and CDR2 YFSETQ. V lost 4 bases to trimming and J lost 4 bases, with 15 bases between them. The CDR3 is 14 residues long. The DNA of the CDR3 is TGCGCCAGCAGCCTCGCGAGGGAGATGTACGAGCAGTACTTC. Translating gives CASSLAREMYEQYF.

The rearrangement joins TRBV12-5 to TRBJ2-7; weak D call: TRBD1 (7 bases). Germline loops: CDR1 LGHNT, CDR2 FRNRAP. The CDR3 is 13 amino acids. Trimming stripped 6 bases from V and 0 bases from J, with 9 bases between. The CDR3 reads CASGRDSSYEQYF. CDR3 nucleotides: TGTGCTAGTGGGCGGGACAGCTCCTACGAGCAGTACTTC.

The chain combines TRBV19 with TRBJ1-6; the D gene is possibly TRBD1 (5 bases). The germline CDR1 and CDR2 sequences are LNHDA and SQIVND (reference sequence). This CDR3 is built from 16 residues. Trimming removed 4 bases from V and 6 bases from J, with 16 bases in between. The CDR3 DNA sequence: TGTGCCAGTAGTACTGTCGGACGGGGGAGTAATTCACCCCTCCACTTT. It codes for CASSTVGRGSNSPLHF.